Below, 24 T cell receptor beta chains from the same sample are listed, as sequenced in a study of OX40 agonist ivuxolimab in advanced cancers. The table came from immunoSEQ multiplex PCR; TCRdb's copy has only in-frame clones and leaves some out. The top ten hold 15% to 20% of the sample, which has some 35,000 clones, approximately 80% seen once. The sample was CD4+ or CD8+ T cells sorted from blood, taken in a trial of the OX40 agonist ivuxolimab. The receptors here all came from an adult with an advanced solid tumor such as melanoma, head and neck, liver or kidney cancer.

The gene calls are TRBV5-1 and TRBJ2-3; perhaps TRBD1 as D (6 bases). The CDR3 consists of 15 residues. Looked up from germline, CDR1 is SGHRS and CDR2 is YFSETQ. Trimming shortened V by 4 bases and J by 5 bases, and 17 bases separated the two germline ends. Written as DNA, the CDR3 is TGCGCCAGCAGCGATATAGGGGGTTCGGGAGATACGCAGTATTTT. Protein: CASSDIGGSGDTQYF.

The chain couples TRBV4-1 to TRBJ2-1; D is unclear. The germline V gene encodes CDR1 MGHRA and CDR2 YSYEKL. Trimming cost V 3 bases and J 6 bases, with 6 bases left between them. This CDR3 region has 12 residues. For the CDR3, the DNA is TGCGCCAGCAGCCACCATTTCAATGAGCAGTTCTTC. Its protein product is CASSHHFNEQFF.

The V and J genes are TRBV11-2 and TRBJ2-7; unclear D gene. The CDR3 consists of 14 residues. V lost 7 bases, J lost 0 bases, and 13 bases lay in between. Germline V gene data show CDR1 as SGHAT and CDR2 as FQNNGV. This CDR3 is CASTPQGGSYEQYF. For the CDR3, the DNA is TGTGCCAGCACCCCCCAAGGCGGCTCCTACGAGCAGTACTTC.

In this sample, this clone turned up a few times. This sequence joins TRBV7-2 and TRBJ1-1, with D uncertain. CDR1 is SGHTA and CDR2 is FQGNSA in the germline V gene. Trimming took 1 base from V and 0 from J, leaving 3 bases between them. The CDR3 runs 13 residues. The CDR3 loop reads CASSLELNTEAFF. The CDR3 DNA reads as TGTGCCAGCAGCTTAGAATTGAACACTGAAGCTTTCTTT.

The chain uses TRBV7-6 and TRBJ2-1; TRBD2 aligns across 12 bases. The germline CDR1 and CDR2 sequences are SGHVS and FNYEAQ. Germline trimming cut 2 bases from V and 0 bases from J; bases unmatched to any gene: 5. The CDR3 is 18 amino acids. The DNA of the CDR3 is TGTGCCAGCAGCTTACTAGCGGGGGGGACAAGCTCCTACAATGAGCAGTTCTTC. The encoded protein is CASSLLAGGTSSYNEQFF.

The rearrangement links TRBV7-2 to TRBJ1-5; perhaps TRBD1 as D (6 bases). V was shortened by 5 bases and J by 4 bases, with 12 bases between the two germline ends. Germline CDR1 and CDR2: SGHTA and FQGNSA. The CDR3 sequence is 14 residues long. CDR3 amino acids: CASSPTGSNQPQHF. CDR3 in DNA: TGTGCCAGCAGCCCTACAGGGTCAAATCAGCCCCAGCATTTT.

The chain employs TRBV13 and TRBJ2-7, with 9 nucleotides matching TRBD1. Germline loops: CDR1 PRHDT, CDR2 FYEKMQ (reference sequence). Trimming removed 6 bases from V and 3 bases from J; junction bases left unmatched: 3. This CDR3 has 13 residues. The CDR3 bases are TGTGCCAGCAGTAACAGGGGGCACTACGAGCAGTACTTC. Translating it yields CASSNRGHYEQYF.

This chain uses TRBV28 with TRBJ2-7; the D gene is possibly TRBD1 (6 bases). This CDR3 has 13 residues. Germline V lookup: CDR1 MDHEN, CDR2 SYDVKM. Trimming removed 0 bases from V and 4 bases from J, with 7 bases in between. CDR3 residues: CASSLWTGYEQYF. The CDR3 DNA is TGTGCCAGCAGTTTATGGACAGGATACGAGCAGTACTTC.

The gene calls are TRBV28 and TRBJ1-1; 7 bases agree with TRBD1. CDR1 and CDR2 from the germline V gene are MDHEN and SYDVKM. The CDR3 spans 15 residues. V shed 5 bases and J 9 bases; nucleotides not matched to a gene: 15. Here the CDR3 reads CASSVQGNQGRKAFF. The CDR3 coding sequence is TGTGCCAGCAGTGTACAGGGGAATCAGGGGAGGAAAGCTTTCTTT.

The rearrangement uses TRBV4-2 and TRBJ2-2, with D perhaps matching TRBD2 (7 bases). The CDR3 totals 14 residues. The V end lost 0 bases, the J end lost 8 bases, and 10 bases lay between the germline ends. The germline gives CDR1 LGHNA, CDR2 YNFKEQ. DNA of the CDR3: TGTGCCAGCAGCCAAGAAGGGGGGGTTGGGGAGCTGTTTTTT. The encoded protein is CASSQEGGVGELFF.

The chain employs TRBV29-1 and TRBJ2-1, with 8 bases matching TRBD2. Germline CDR1 is SQVTM and CDR2 is ANQGSEA. There are 15 residues in the CDR3. Losses at the gene ends were 6 bases for V and 0 bases for J; bases not matched to a gene: 7. The CDR3 loop reads CSVDGLASSYNEQFF. The CDR3, as DNA: TGCAGCGTCGATGGACTAGCAAGCTCCTACAATGAGCAGTTCTTC.

The CDR3 is CASSKGRLLNTEAFF. DNA of the CDR3: TGTGCCAGCAGCAAGGGGAGGTTATTGAACACTGAAGCTTTCTTT. This rearrangement joins TRBV21-1 to TRBJ1-1. TRBV21-1 is labeled a pseudogene. The length of the CDR3 is 15 residues.

This chain joins TRBV5-1 and TRBJ1-6, with no clear D. CDR1 is SGHRS and CDR2 is YFSETQ in the germline V gene. The CDR3 runs 16 residues. Trimming left V 0 bases short and J 5 bases short, with 12 bases between. The CDR3 coding sequence is TGCGCCAGCAGCTTGGAGGGTCGGGGAGATAATTCACCCCTCCACTTT. It yields the protein CASSLEGRGDNSPLHF.

This chain joins TRBV5-5 and TRBJ1-2; 10 positions agree with TRBD1. This CDR3 spans 15 amino acids. Unmatched junction bases numbered 10, after V lost 3 bases and J lost 8 bases. Germline V gives CDR1 SGHKS, CDR2 YYEKEE (reference sequence). CDR3 in DNA: TGTGCCAGCAGCTCCCGCGGGACAGGGGATCGCGGCTACACCTTC. This encodes CASSSRGTGDRGYTF.

The rearrangement uses TRBV13 and TRBJ2-7, with a tentative D call TRBD2 (6 bases). Germline assignment: CDR1 PRHDT and CDR2 FYEKMQ (reference sequence). Deletions cut 2 bases from V and 2 bases from J, with 13 bases between. The CDR3 extends over 15 amino acids. In nucleotides, the CDR3 is TGTGCCAGCAGCTTAATCATCGGGGGACCCTACGAGCAGTACTTC. Translation gives CASSLIIGGPYEQYF.

The chain recombines TRBV7-3 with TRBJ2-1; no firm D call. Germline V gene lookup returns CDR1 SGHTA and CDR2 FQGTGA. V was shortened by 3 bases and J by 0 bases, with 9 bases between the two germline ends. The CDR3 contains 15 residues. The CDR3 is CASSFDSPSYNEQFF. CDR3 DNA: TGTGCCAGCAGCTTCGACTCCCCCTCCTACAATGAGCAGTTCTTC.

V usage is TRBV5-4 and J usage is TRBJ2-5, with D tentatively TRBD2 (6 bases). The end of the DNA is better explained by TRBJ2-7, so the J call may be wrong. Germline V lookup: CDR1 SGHNT, CDR2 YYREEE (reference sequence). This CDR3 spans 13 amino acids. The CDR3: CASSPGTAYEQYF. CDR3 DNA sequence: TGTGCCAGCAGCCCCGGGACTGCCTACGAGCAGTACTTC.

V gene TRBV7-2 combines with J gene TRBJ2-1; 10 bases line up with TRBD2. The J segment lost 7 bases and the V segment lost 5 bases, leaving 14 bases of the junction unmatched. Germline V gene data show CDR1 as SGHTA and CDR2 as FQGNSA. This CDR3 spans 17 amino acids. CDR3 bases: TGTGCCAGCAGCCCGCCGCTAGCGGGAGTAGAGGGGAATGAGCAGTTCTTC. Translation gives CASSPPLAGVEGNEQFF.

The rearrangement links TRBV18 to TRBJ2-6, with 7 bases matching TRBD1. CDR1 is KGHSH and CDR2 is LQKENI in the germline V gene. Unmatched junction bases numbered 14, after V lost 6 bases and J lost 0 bases. CDR3 size: 19 residues. The CDR3 loop reads CASSRTGTEYTSGANVLTF. CDR3 sequence (DNA): TGTGCCAGCTCTCGCACCGGGACAGAGTATACCTCTGGGGCCAACGTCCTGACTTTC.

This chain joins TRBV10-2 and TRBJ2-1; TRBD2 agrees at 12 bases. Germline CDR1 reads WSHSY; CDR2 reads SAAADI. This CDR3 region has 16 residues. V was pared by 6 bases and J by 5 bases, with 8 bases of the junction left unmatched. Here the CDR3 reads CASSRLAGVHNNEQFF. The CDR3 DNA reads TGCGCCAGCAGCCGACTAGCGGGAGTGCATAACAATGAGCAGTTCTTC.

The J gene is TRBJ2-3, the V gene TRBV13; tentative D call: TRBD2 (5 bases). Per the germline V gene, CDR1 is PRHDT and CDR2 is FYEKMQ (reference sequence). The CDR3 loop spans 16 amino acids. Trimming removed 6 bases from V and 2 bases from J, with 18 bases in between. The DNA of the CDR3 is TGTGCCAGCAGACCGTTTCTGAGCGGCTACACAGATACGCAGTATTTT. It is translated as CASRPFLSGYTDTQYF.

This clone was found once. The gene calls are TRBV5-1 and TRBJ2-1; unclear D gene. The CDR3 spans 11 residues. The V gene lost 6 bases and the J gene lost 4 bases, with 5 bases spanning the gap. Germline loops: CDR1 SGHRS, CDR2 YFSETQ. The CDR3 DNA is TGCGCCAGCACTCTTTACAATGAGCAGTTCTTC. It codes for CASTLYNEQFF.

J is TRBJ2-1 and V is TRBV29-1, with a possible D match to TRBD2 (5 bases). Germline V CDR1 and CDR2: SQVTM, ANQGSEA. CDR3 length equals 12 residues. Trimming took 8 bases from V and 3 from J, leaving 11 bases between them. CDR3: CSTVANYNEQFF. The CDR3 DNA follows: TGCAGCACCGTAGCGAACTACAATGAGCAGTTCTTC.

The chain is built from TRBV27 and TRBJ2-7, with D uncertain. V lost 3 bases and J 2 bases, leaving 11 bases between the germline ends. The CDR3 consists of 14 residues. Germline CDR1 reads MNHEY; CDR2 reads SMNVEV (reference sequence). CDR3 DNA sequence: TGTGCCAGCAGTTTGTCCGGCAAGACCTACGAGCAGTACTTC. Its translation is CASSLSGKTYEQYF.